This T cell receptor (beta chain) was obtained from a study of CD8 T cells in Susac syndrome. The length of the CDR3 is 18 residues. The germline gives CDR1 MNHEY, CDR2 SVGAGI. V gave up 2 bases and J gave up 0 bases, with 14 bases separating them. Random hexamers were used to reverse transcribe an amount of about 0.45 to 1 ug RNA. TCR beta CDR3 was amplified by immunoSEQ covering 54 Vbeta and 13 Jbeta. TCRdb itself ran the immunoSEQ multiplex PCR reads through MiXCR, one entry per CDR3 protein. The sample has approximately 190,000 distinct CDR3 sequences, 90% to 95% seen once. Through negative isolation, CD4+ and CD8+ T cells were obtained, while TEMRA cells were enriched using FACS.

This receptor was obtained from a human donor with multiple sclerosis. Sample: CD4+ T cells from PBMCs. The chain joins TRBV6-5 to TRBJ2-6, with unresolved D. The CDR3 sequence is CASSYGRKVGSGANVLTF. In DNA form, the CDR3 reads TGTGCCAGCAGTTACGGCCGGAAGGTGGGCTCTGGGGCCAACGTCCTGACTTTC.